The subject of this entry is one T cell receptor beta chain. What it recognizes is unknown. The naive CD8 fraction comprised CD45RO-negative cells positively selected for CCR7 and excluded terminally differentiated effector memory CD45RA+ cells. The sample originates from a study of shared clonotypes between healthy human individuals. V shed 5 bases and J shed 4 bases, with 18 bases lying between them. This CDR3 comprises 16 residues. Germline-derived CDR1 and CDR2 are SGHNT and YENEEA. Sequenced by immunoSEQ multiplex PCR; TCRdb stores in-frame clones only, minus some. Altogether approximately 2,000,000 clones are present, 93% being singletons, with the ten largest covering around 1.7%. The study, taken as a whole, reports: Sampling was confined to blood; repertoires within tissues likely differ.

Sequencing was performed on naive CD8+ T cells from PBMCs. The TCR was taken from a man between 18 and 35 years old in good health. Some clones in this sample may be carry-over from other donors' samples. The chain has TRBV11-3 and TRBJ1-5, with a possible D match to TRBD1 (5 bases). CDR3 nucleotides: TGTGCCAGCAGCCGACAGCATCCGTCGTTAAATCAGCCCCAGCATTTT. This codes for CASSRQHPSLNQPQHF.